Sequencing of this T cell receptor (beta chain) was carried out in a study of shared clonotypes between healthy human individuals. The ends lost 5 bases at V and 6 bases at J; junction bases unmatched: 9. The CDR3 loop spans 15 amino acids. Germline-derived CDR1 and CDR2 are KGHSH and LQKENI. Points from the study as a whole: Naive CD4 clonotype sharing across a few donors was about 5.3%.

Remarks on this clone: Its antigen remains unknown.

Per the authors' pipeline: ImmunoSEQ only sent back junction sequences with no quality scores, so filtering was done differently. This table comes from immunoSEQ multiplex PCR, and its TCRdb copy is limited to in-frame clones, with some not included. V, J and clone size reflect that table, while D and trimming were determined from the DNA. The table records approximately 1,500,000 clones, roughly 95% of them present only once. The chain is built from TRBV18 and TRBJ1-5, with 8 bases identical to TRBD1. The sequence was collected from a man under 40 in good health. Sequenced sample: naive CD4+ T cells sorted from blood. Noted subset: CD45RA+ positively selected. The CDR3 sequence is CASSTGTGDSQPQHF. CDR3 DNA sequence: TGTGCCAGCTCAACCGGGACAGGTGATTCTCAGCCCCAGCATTTT.